This T cell receptor beta chain was captured by sequencing in a study of beta chain features in type 1 diabetes. Study outcomes and limitations: Among all four CD4+ subsets, Type 1 diabetes patients had TCRB CDR3s that were moderately but significantly shorter.

The investigators reverse transcribed all of the isolated RNA, so they sequenced expressed TCRB transcripts. Using immunoSEQ multiplex PCR, the repertoire was profiled, and TCRdb retains in-frame clones only, with some absent. The data hold hundreds of thousands of clones, with over 12% observed a single time. Of note for this clone: Antigen specificity is unknown.

CDR1 and CDR2 from the germline V gene are SGHNT and YYREEE (reference sequence). CDR3 length: 13 amino acids. The ends were cut back, 3 bases at V and 4 bases at J, with 10 bases in the middle. The V gene is TRBV5-4, the J gene TRBJ2-5; the D is unclear. Specimen: naive CD4+ T cells from blood. This TCR came from a man between 18 and 35 years old with type 1 diabetes. In DNA form, the CDR3 reads TGTGCCAGCAGCTCCCTCAATGGAGAGACCCAGTACTTC. It encodes CASSSLNGETQYF.